Below are 4 T cell receptor beta chains sequenced from a single sample in a study of T cell repertoires in cytomegalovirus infection. In TCRdb, the reads were re-called with MiXCR into one record per CDR3 protein. The data show roughly 760,000 distinct CDR3 sequences, with 35% seen just once and under 3% held by the top ten. Material for sequencing was PBMCs. The receptors come from a human donor in good health (CMV status not recorded). Some clones in this sample may be carry-over from other donors' samples.

This clonotype was detected ten times or more. V gene TRBV20-1 combines with J gene TRBJ2-5; 10 positions agree with TRBD2. Trimming at V came to 6 bases and at J to 6 bases, leaving 4 bases not matched to a gene. The CDR3 runs 12 residues. The germline gives CDR1 DFQATT, CDR2 SNEGSKA (reference sequence). CDR3 in amino acids: CSARAGGKTQYF. CDR3 bases: TGCAGTGCGCGAGCGGGGGGGAAGACCCAGTACTTC.

About this clonotype itself: Here the CDR3 omits its conserved ending phenylalanine or tryptophan, so a read error is the likely source. V is TRBV7-2 and J is TRBJ2-3; D is possibly TRBD2 (6 bases). This CDR3 region has 17 residues. The germline gives CDR1 SGHTA, CDR2 FQGNSA. The V end lost 7 bases, the J end lost 0 bases, and 20 bases lay between the germline ends. CDR3 nucleotides: TGTGCCAGCATCCACCCGCCGGGAGTAACTAGCACAGATACGCAGTATTTG. Translated, it gives CASIHPPGVTSTDTQYL.

This clonotype was detected many times. The chain combines TRBV7-8 with TRBJ2-7; no clear D. Trimming stripped 3 bases from V and 7 bases from J, with 13 bases between. The CDR3 is made up of 13 amino acids. CDR1 and CDR2 (germline): SGHVS, FQNEAQ. CDR3 region: CASSFPSRVEQYF. CDR3 in DNA: TGTGCCAGCAGCTTTCCCTCTAGGGTAGAGCAGTACTTC.

The table lists this clonotype with a few counts. V gene TRBV10-3 combines with J gene TRBJ1-4; TRBD1 agrees at 8 bases. The CDR3 has 12 amino acids. Germline V lookup: CDR1 ENHRY, CDR2 SYGVKD. V was pared by 11 bases and J by 14 bases, with 13 bases of the junction left unmatched. CDR3: CASADRTGFLFF. The CDR3 DNA follows: TGTGCCTCGGCCGACCGGACAGGGTTTCTGTTTTTT.